Below are 21 T cell receptor beta chains sequenced from a single sample in a study of T cell repertoires in cytomegalovirus infection. For these TCRs, the target antigens are not known. MiXCR was run by TCRdb on the reads, yielding one entry per CDR3 protein. The profile shows roughly 150,000 distinct CDR3 sequences, about 20% of them singletons. The material was CD8+ T cells from cultured PBMCs, obtained from culture after CMV antigen stimulation. These receptors originate from a human donor in good health (CMV status not recorded). Some clones in this sample may be carry-over from other donors' samples.

V is TRBV4-1 and J is TRBJ2-7; 7 bases line up with TRBD1. V trimming: 1 base; J trimming: 2 bases; junction bases outside the gene matches: 2. CDR3 size: 14 residues. Germline V lookup: CDR1 MGHRA, CDR2 YSYEKL. The CDR3 nucleotides read TGCGCCAGCAGCCAAGTTGGACAGGCCTACGAGCAGTACTTC. It is translated as CASSQVGQAYEQYF.

This clonotype was seen a handful of times. This chain connects TRBV7-8 to TRBJ1-4; TRBD1 matches at 9 bases. The V segment lost 5 bases and the J segment 8 bases; nucleotides outside the gene matches: 9. CDR3 length: 15 residues. Germline CDR1 is SGHVS and CDR2 is FQNEAQ. CDR3 in amino acids: CASSPVGTGKEKLFF. Here the CDR3 DNA reads TGTGCCAGCAGCCCGGTAGGGACAGGGAAGGAAAAACTGTTTTTT.

This clonotype was recorded at least ten times. The genes are TRBV7-9 and TRBJ2-1; 13 nucleotides line up with TRBD2. Germline V gene lookup returns CDR1 SEHNR and CDR2 FQNEAQ (reference sequence). The CDR3 is 19 amino acids. Losses at the gene ends were 5 bases for V and 0 bases for J; bases not matched to a gene: 10. The CDR3 is CASSQTSGGPTGSYNEQFF. For the CDR3, the DNA is TGTGCCAGCAGCCAGACTAGCGGGGGGCCGACGGGCTCCTACAATGAGCAGTTCTTC.

This clonotype was counted between two and nine times. The chain joins TRBV7-6 to TRBJ2-2; 10 nucleotides agree with TRBD1. Germline-derived CDR1 and CDR2 are SGHVS and FNYEAQ. The CDR3 length is 16 residues. V lost 4 bases to trimming and J lost 6 bases; unmatched junction nucleotides: 8. CDR3 bases: TGTGCCAGCAGCTATCGACAGGGGGCTGGGGCCGGGGAGCTGTTTTTT. Residues: CASSYRQGAGAGELFF.

The chain has TRBV9 and TRBJ2-1; TRBD2 matches 7 bases. This CDR3 is 16 amino acids long. J was trimmed by 9 bases and V by 4 bases; bases with no gene match: 16. Per germline, CDR1 SGDLS and CDR2 YYNGEE. The CDR3 reads CASSPRTSTFLSEQFF. DNA of the CDR3: TGTGCCAGCAGCCCAAGGACTAGTACCTTCCTAAGTGAGCAGTTCTTC.

The rearrangement uses TRBV7-8 and TRBJ1-2; D call uncertain. CDR1 and CDR2 (germline): SGHVS, FQNEAQ. V lost 1 base and J lost 0, with 12 bases in between. This CDR3 has 16 residues. The CDR3 is CASSLEAGLTNYGYTF. In DNA form, the CDR3 reads TGTGCCAGCAGCTTAGAGGCGGGCTTAACTAACTATGGCTACACCTTC.

The chain combines TRBV7-6 with TRBJ1-1; possibly TRBD1 for D (5 bases). The V end lost 1 base, the J end lost 8 bases, and 11 bases lay between the germline ends. This CDR3 has 13 residues. Germline V gene lookup returns CDR1 SGHVS and CDR2 FNYEAQ. The CDR3 is CASSLGGSLEAFF. CDR3 sequence (DNA): TGTGCCAGCAGCTTAGGGGGCTCATTAGAAGCTTTCTTT.

This clonotype has a count of ten or more. The rearrangement links TRBV4-3 to TRBJ2-6, with D possibly matching TRBD1 (6 bases). V lost 0 bases to trimming and J lost 0 bases, with 24 bases between them. The germline CDR1 and CDR2 sequences are LGHNA and YSLEER. This CDR3 is 22 amino acids long. The CDR3 is CASSQDILGMDSLFSGANVLTF. CDR3 sequence (DNA): TGCGCCAGCAGCCAAGATATTTTGGGGATGGACAGTCTATTCTCTGGGGCCAACGTCCTGACTTTC.

This clonotype was detected only a few times. This chain links TRBV12-3 or TRBV12-4 with TRBJ2-3; 7 bases align to TRBD1. V gave up 6 bases and J gave up 6 bases; unmatched junction bases: 9. The CDR3 is 14 amino acids. Here the CDR3 reads CASSTGTVMDTQYF. The CDR3 bases are TGTGCCAGCAGCACCGGGACAGTTATGGATACGCAGTATTTT.

The chain carries TRBV7-2 and TRBJ1-1, with TRBD1 as a possible D gene (6 bases). The germline V gene has CDR1 SGHTA and CDR2 FQGNSA. V was cut by 2 bases and J by 5 bases, with 18 bases left in between. The CDR3 loop spans 16 amino acids. As DNA, the CDR3 is TGTGCCAGCAGCTTAATCCCCTCGAGGGGGAGGACTGAAGCTTTCTTT. Protein: CASSLIPSRGRTEAFF.

This clonotype is a singleton in its sample. The rearrangement joins TRBV6-5 to TRBJ1-5; D perhaps matches TRBD1 (5 bases). The V end was cut by 2 bases, the J end by 0 bases, with 8 bases between. CDR3 length: 15 amino acids. Germline CDR1 and CDR2: MNHEY and SVGAGI. Written as DNA, the CDR3 is TGTGCCAGCAGTTACATAGGGGTTAGCAATCAGCCCCAGCATTTT. This encodes CASSYIGVSNQPQHF.

To note about this clonotype: A much larger clone lies one base from this, so it may be a read error. The V call is TRBV5-8, the J call TRBJ1-2; D perhaps matches TRBD1 (5 bases). Germline values: CDR1 SGHTS, CDR2 YDEGEE. V gave up 1 base and J gave up 9 bases, with 13 bases separating them. This CDR3 is 13 amino acids long. The CDR3 nucleotides are TGTGCCAGCAGCTTGAAGTGGCAGGGCTGCTACACCTTC. It codes for CASSLKWQGCYTF. The full variable domain, rest sourced from reference TRBV5-8 and TRBJ1-2, is EAGVTQSPTHLIKTRGQQATLRCSPISGHTSVYWYQQALGLGLQFLLWYDEGEERNRGNFPPRFSGRQFPNYSSELNVNALELEDSALYLCASSLKWQGCYTFGSGTRLTVV.

This clonotype was detected only a few times. The rearrangement links TRBV9 to TRBJ2-3; 9 nucleotides align to TRBD2. The V and J ends lost 0 bases and 0 bases, in that order; junction bases with no gene match: 5. The CDR3 has 17 amino acids. The germline V gene encodes CDR1 SGDLS and CDR2 YYNGEE. The CDR3 region has the DNA TGTGCCAGCAGCGTAGGTGTAGCGGGGGCCAGCACAGATACGCAGTATTTT. Translated: CASSVGVAGASTDTQYF. Drawing the rest from reference TRBV9 and TRBJ2-3, the complete variable domain is DSGVTQTPKHLITATGQRVTLRCSPRSGDLSVYWYQQSLDQGLQFLIQYYNGEERAKGNILERFSAQQFPDLHSELNLSSLELGDSALYFCASSVGVAGASTDTQYFGPGTRLTVL.

This chain connects TRBV7-8 to TRBJ1-6; a possible D gene is TRBD1 (5 bases). Per the germline V gene, CDR1 is SGHVS and CDR2 is FQNEAQ. This CDR3 comprises 15 residues. V was clipped by 4 bases and J by 4 bases, with 11 bases between them. The DNA for the CDR3 is TGTGCCAGCAGCTCCATGACAGAGTATAATTCACCCCTCCACTTT. Translation: CASSSMTEYNSPLHF.

CDR3 in DNA: TGTGCCAGCAGCCCCCTGGGGGGGGGAGGCGAGCAGTTCTTC. Translated: CASSPLGGGGEQFF. The J gene is TRBJ2-1, the V gene TRBV11-1, with 7 bases fitting TRBD2. V shed 5 bases, J shed 10 bases, and the junction held 11 bases outside the gene matches. This CDR3 has 14 amino acids. Germline-derived CDR1 and CDR2 are SGHAT and FQDESV (reference sequence).

The chain employs TRBV6-1 and TRBJ1-5; TRBD1 agrees at 11 bases. The CDR3 extends over 16 amino acids. Germline loops: CDR1 MNHNS, CDR2 SASEGT. V shed 2 bases, J shed 4 bases, and the junction held 4 bases outside the gene matches. CDR3 sequence: CASSERGTGGNQPQHF. The CDR3 bases are TGTGCCAGCAGTGAACGCGGGACAGGGGGGAATCAGCCCCAGCATTTT.

This clonotype came up a few times. The gene calls are TRBV11-2 and TRBJ2-5; tentative D call: TRBD2 (7 bases). The CDR3 has 18 residues. V shed 0 bases and J shed 5 bases, with 22 bases lying between them. CDR1 and CDR2 (germline): SGHAT, FQNNGV. CDR3 sequence: CASSLDSGLGGPVETQYF. The CDR3 nucleotides read TGTGCCAGCAGCTTAGATAGTGGCCTGGGGGGGCCAGTCGAGACCCAGTACTTC.

The J gene is TRBJ2-1, the V gene TRBV9; D is uncertain. Germline loops: CDR1 SGDLS, CDR2 YYNGEE. The CDR3 is made up of 13 amino acids. Trimming removed 2 bases from V and 8 bases from J, with 11 bases in between. For the CDR3, the DNA is TGTGCCAGCAGCGTCGCGAGTTCCTATGAGCAGTTCTTC. This sequence encodes CASSVASSYEQFF.

This sequence joins TRBV27 and TRBJ2-2; 7 nucleotides match TRBD2. This CDR3 is 15 amino acids long. The germline V gene encodes CDR1 MNHEY and CDR2 SMNVEV (reference sequence). J lost 4 bases, V lost 3 bases, and 5 bases had no gene match. In DNA form, the CDR3 reads TGTGCCAGCAGTTTCGCAGGGAGGGGCACCGGGGAGCTGTTTTTT. Protein product: CASSFAGRGTGELFF.

The chain is built from TRBV4-3 and TRBJ1-6; D gene unclear. V shed 0 bases and J shed 0 bases, with 12 bases lying between them. The length of the CDR3 is 18 residues. Germline V lookup: CDR1 LGHNA, CDR2 YSLEER. CDR3 loop: CASSQENRPYSYNSPLHF. DNA for the CDR3: TGCGCCAGCAGCCAAGAGAACAGACCTTACTCCTATAATTCACCCCTCCACTTT.

In its sample, this clonotype was seen a few times. The chain carries TRBV7-2 and TRBJ2-4; no firm D call. The V end lost 5 bases, the J end lost 8 bases, and 16 bases lay between the germline ends. CDR3 length equals 14 residues. The V gene's germline CDR1 is SGHTA and CDR2 FQGNSA. The CDR3 sequence is CASSDSTRWDIQYF. The CDR3 coding sequence is TGTGCCAGCAGCGATTCTACCAGGTGGGACATTCAGTACTTC.